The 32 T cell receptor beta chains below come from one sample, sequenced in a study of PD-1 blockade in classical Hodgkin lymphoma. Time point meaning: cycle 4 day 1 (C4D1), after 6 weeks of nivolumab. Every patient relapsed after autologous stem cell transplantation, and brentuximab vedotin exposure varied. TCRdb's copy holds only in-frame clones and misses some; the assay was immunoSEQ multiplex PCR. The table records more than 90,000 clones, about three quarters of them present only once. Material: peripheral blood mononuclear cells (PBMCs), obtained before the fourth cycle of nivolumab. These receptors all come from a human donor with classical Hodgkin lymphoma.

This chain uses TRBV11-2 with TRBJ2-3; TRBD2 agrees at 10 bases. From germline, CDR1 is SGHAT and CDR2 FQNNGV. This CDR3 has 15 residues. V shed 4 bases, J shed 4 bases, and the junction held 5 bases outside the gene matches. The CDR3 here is CASSSTSGPSDTQYF. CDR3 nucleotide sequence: TGTGCCAGCAGCTCGACTAGCGGGCCCTCAGATACGCAGTATTTT.

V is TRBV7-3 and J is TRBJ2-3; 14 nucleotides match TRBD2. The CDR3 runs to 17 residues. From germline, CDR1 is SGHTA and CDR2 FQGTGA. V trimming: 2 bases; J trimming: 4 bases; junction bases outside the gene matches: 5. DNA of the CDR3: TGTGCCAGCAGCTTATCCGGGACTAGCGGGAGTTCAGATACGCAGTATTTT. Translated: CASSLSGTSGSSDTQYF.

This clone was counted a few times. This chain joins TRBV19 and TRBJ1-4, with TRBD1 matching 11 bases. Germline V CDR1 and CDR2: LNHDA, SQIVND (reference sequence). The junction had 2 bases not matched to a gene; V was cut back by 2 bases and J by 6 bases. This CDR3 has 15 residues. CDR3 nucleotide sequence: TGTGCCAGTAGTATAACGGGACAGGGGGATGAAAAACTGTTTTTT. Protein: CASSITGQGDEKLFF.

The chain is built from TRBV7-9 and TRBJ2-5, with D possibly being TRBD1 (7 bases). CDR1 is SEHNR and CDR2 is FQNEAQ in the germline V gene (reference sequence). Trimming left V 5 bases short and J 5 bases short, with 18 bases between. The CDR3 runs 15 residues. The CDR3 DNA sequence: TGTGCCAGCAGCCCGCCGGAGACAGGGAGGGAGACCCAGTACTTC. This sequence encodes CASSPPETGRETQYF.

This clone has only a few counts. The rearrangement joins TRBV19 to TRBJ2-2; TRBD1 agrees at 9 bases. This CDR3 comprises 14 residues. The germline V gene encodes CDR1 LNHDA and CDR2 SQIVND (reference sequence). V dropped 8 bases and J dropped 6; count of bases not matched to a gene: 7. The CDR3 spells CASSMDRGSGELFF. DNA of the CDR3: TGTGCCAGTTCCATGGACAGGGGATCCGGGGAGCTGTTTTTT.

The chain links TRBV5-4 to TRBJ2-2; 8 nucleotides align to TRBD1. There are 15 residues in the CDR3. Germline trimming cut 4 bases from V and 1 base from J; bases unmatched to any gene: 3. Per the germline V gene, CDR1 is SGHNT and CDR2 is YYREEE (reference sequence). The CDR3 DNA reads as TGTGCCAGCAGCGATGGACAGGGGAACACCGGGGAGCTGTTTTTT. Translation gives CASSDGQGNTGELFF.

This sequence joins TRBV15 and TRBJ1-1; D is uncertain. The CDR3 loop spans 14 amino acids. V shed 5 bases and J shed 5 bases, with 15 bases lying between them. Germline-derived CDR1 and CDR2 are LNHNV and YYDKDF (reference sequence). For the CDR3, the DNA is TGTGCCACCAGCCTAAAATTGCTCGGGACTGAAGCTTTCTTT. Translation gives CATSLKLLGTEAFF. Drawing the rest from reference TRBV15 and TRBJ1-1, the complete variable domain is DAMVIQNPRYQVTQFGKPVTLSCSQTLNHNVMYWYQQKSSQAPKLLFHYYDKDFNNEADTPDNFQSRRPNTSFCFLDIRSPGLGDTAMYLCATSLKLLGTEAFFGQGTRLTVV.

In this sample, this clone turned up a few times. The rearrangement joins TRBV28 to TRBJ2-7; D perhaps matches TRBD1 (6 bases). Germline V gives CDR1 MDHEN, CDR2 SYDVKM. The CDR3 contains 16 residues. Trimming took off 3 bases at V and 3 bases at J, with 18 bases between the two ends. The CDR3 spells CASSLDLGAGDYEQYF. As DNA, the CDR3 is TGTGCCAGCAGTTTGGATCTTGGGGCAGGGGACTACGAGCAGTACTTC.

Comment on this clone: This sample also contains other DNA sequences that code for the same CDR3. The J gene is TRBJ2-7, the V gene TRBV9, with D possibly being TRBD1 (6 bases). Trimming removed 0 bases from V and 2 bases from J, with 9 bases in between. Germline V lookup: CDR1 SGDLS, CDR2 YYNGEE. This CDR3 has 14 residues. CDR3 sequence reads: CASSVGQGPYEQYF. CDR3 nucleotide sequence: TGTGCCAGCAGCGTAGGGCAGGGGCCCTACGAGCAGTACTTC.

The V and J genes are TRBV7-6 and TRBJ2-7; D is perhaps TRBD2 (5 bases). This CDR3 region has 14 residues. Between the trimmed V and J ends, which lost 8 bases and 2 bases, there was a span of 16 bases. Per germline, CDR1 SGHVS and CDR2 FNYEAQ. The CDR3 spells CASGKTGNAYEQYF. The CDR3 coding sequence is TGTGCCAGCGGTAAGACCGGGAACGCCTACGAGCAGTACTTC.

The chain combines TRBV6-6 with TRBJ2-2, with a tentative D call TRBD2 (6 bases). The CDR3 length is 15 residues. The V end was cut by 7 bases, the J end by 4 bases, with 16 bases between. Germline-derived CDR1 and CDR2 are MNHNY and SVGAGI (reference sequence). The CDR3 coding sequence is TGTGCCAGCAACTGGCGCCGGGAGATCACCGGGGAGCTGTTTTTT. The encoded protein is CASNWRREITGELFF.

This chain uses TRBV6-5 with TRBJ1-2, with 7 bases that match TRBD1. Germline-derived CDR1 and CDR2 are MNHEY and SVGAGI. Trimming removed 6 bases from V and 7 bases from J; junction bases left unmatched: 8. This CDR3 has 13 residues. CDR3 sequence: CASRREGGGGYTF. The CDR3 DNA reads TGTGCCAGCAGGAGGGAAGGGGGCGGTGGCTACACCTTC.

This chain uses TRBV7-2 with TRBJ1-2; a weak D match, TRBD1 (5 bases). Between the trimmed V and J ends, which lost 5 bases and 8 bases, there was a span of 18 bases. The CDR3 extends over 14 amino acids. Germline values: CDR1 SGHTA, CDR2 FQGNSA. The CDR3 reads CASSPIGGTRGYTF. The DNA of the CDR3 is TGTGCCAGCAGCCCTATCGGCGGGACGCGAGGCTACACCTTC.

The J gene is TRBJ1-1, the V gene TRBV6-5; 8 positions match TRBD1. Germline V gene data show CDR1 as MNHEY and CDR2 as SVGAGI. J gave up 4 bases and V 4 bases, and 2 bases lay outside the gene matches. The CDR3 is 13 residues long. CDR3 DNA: TGTGCCAGCAGTTCACAGGGGGGCACTGAAGCTTTCTTT. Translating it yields CASSSQGGTEAFF.

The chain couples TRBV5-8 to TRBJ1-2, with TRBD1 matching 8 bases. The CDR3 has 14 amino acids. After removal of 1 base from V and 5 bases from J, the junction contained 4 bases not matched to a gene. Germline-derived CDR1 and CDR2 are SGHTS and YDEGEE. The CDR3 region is CASSLRQGRYGYTF. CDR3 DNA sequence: TGTGCCAGCAGCTTGAGACAGGGGCGGTATGGCTACACCTTC.

DNA for the CDR3: TGTGCCAGCAGTCCGGGACAGCGCTCTGGAAACACCATATATTTT. Translated, it gives CASSPGQRSGNTIYF. The chain has TRBV5-4 and TRBJ1-3; TRBD1 aligns across 7 bases. Germline-derived CDR1 and CDR2 are SGHNT and YYREEE (reference sequence). V shed 5 bases, J shed 0 bases, and the junction held 5 bases outside the gene matches. This CDR3 has 15 residues.

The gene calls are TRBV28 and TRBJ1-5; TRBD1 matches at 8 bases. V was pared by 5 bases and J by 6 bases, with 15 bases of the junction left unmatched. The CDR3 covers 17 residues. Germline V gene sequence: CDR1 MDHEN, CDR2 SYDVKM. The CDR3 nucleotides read TGTGCCAGCAGTCAAAGGACAGGGCCAAGCGCGATTCAGCCCCAGCATTTT. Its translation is CASSQRTGPSAIQPQHF.

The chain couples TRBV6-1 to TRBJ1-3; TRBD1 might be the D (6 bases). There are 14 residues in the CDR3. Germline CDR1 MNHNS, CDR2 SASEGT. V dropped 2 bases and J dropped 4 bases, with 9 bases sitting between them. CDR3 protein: CASSESGVGNTIYF. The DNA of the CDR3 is TGTGCCAGCAGTGAATCAGGGGTCGGAAACACCATATATTTT.

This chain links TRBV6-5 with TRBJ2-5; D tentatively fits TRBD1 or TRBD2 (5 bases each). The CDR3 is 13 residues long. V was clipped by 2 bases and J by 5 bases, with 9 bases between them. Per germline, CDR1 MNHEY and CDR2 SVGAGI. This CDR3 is CASSYEGIETQYF. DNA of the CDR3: TGTGCCAGCAGTTACGAGGGGATCGAGACCCAGTACTTC.

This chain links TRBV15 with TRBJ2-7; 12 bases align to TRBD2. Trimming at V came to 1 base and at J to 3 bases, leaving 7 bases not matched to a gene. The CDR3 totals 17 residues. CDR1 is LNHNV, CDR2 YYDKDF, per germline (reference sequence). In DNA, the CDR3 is TGTGCCACCAGCAGAGCCCCCGGGACTAGCGGGTTCTACGAGCAGTACTTC. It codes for CATSRAPGTSGFYEQYF. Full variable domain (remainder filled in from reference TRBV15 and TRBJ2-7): DAMVIQNPRYQVTQFGKPVTLSCSQTLNHNVMYWYQQKSSQAPKLLFHYYDKDFNNEADTPDNFQSRRPNTSFCFLDIRSPGLGDTAMYLCATSRAPGTSGFYEQYFGPGTRLTVT.

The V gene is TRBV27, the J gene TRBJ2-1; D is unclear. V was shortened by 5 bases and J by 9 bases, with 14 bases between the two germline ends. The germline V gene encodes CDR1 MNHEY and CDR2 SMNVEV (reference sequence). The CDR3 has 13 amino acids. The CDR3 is CASSPNLPSEQFF. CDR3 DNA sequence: TGTGCCAGCAGTCCCAACCTCCCTAGTGAGCAGTTCTTC.

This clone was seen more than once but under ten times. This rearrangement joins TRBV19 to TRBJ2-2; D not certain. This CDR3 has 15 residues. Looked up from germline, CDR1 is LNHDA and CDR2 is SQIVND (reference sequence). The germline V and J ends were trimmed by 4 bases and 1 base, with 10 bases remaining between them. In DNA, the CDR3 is TGTGCCAGTAGTAAGCAGGCCCTGAACACCGGGGAGCTGTTTTTT. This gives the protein CASSKQALNTGELFF. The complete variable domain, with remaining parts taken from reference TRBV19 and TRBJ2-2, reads DGGITQSPKYLFRKEGQNVTLSCEQNLNHDAMYWYRQDPGQGLRLIYYSQIVNDFQKGDIAEGYSVSREKKESFPLTVTSAQKNPTAFYLCASSKQALNTGELFFGEGSRLTVL.

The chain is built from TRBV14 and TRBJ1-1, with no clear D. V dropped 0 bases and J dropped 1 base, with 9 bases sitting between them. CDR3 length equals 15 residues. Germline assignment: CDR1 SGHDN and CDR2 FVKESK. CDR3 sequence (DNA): TGTGCCAGCAGCCAAGACTGGGTGGGGAACACTGAAGCTTTCTTT. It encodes CASSQDWVGNTEAFF.

As DNA, the CDR3 is TGCGCCAGCAGTCCAACAGCAACTAATGAAAAACTGTTTTTT. Translation gives CASSPTATNEKLFF. This chain uses TRBV5-1 with TRBJ1-4; no firm D call. CDR1 is SGHRS and CDR2 is YFSETQ in the germline V gene. The CDR3 is made up of 14 amino acids. Between the trimmed V and J ends, which lost 5 bases and 0 bases, there was a span of 8 bases. Filled out from reference TRBV5-1 and TRBJ1-4, the complete variable domain reads KAGVTQTPRYLIKTRGQQVTLSCSPISGHRSVSWYQQTPGQGLQFLFEYFSETQRNKGNFPGRFSGRQFSNSRSEMNVSTLELGDSALYLCASSPTATNEKLFFGSGTQLSVL.

For the CDR3, the DNA is TGTGCCAGCAGTGATGTAGCCGGGTTAAGGAATGAGCAGTTCTTC. Encoded protein: CASSDVAGLRNEQFF. The rearrangement links TRBV2 to TRBJ2-1; D unresolved. V shed 3 bases and J shed 7 bases, with 16 bases lying between them. The CDR3 runs 15 residues. CDR1 SNHLY and CDR2 FYNNEI come from the germline V gene.

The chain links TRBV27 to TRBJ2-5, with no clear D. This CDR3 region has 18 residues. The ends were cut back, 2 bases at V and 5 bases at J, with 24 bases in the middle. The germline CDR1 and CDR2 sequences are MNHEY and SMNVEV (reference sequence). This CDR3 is CASSLTPRWADSWETQYF. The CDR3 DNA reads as TGTGCCAGCAGTTTAACCCCCCGTTGGGCCGACTCTTGGGAGACCCAGTACTTC.

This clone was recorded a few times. The CDR3 bases are TGTGCCAGCAGTTCGAACCGACAGGGTAGGGCTTTCTTT. This translates into CASSSNRQGRAFF. The chain links TRBV6-5 to TRBJ1-1, with 7 bases fitting TRBD1. V trimming: 4 bases; J trimming: 11 bases; junction bases outside the gene matches: 10. Germline V gene sequence: CDR1 MNHEY, CDR2 SVGAGI. This CDR3 spans 13 amino acids.

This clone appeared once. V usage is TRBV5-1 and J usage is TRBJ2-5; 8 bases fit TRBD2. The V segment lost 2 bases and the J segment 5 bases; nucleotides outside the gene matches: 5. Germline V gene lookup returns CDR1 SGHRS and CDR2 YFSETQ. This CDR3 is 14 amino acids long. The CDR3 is CASSLVASGETQYF. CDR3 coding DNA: TGCGCCAGCAGCTTAGTTGCTAGCGGGGAGACCCAGTACTTC. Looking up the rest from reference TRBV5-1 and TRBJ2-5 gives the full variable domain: KAGVTQTPRYLIKTRGQQVTLSCSPISGHRSVSWYQQTPGQGLQFLFEYFSETQRNKGNFPGRFSGRQFSNSRSEMNVSTLELGDSALYLCASSLVASGETQYFGPGTRLLVL.

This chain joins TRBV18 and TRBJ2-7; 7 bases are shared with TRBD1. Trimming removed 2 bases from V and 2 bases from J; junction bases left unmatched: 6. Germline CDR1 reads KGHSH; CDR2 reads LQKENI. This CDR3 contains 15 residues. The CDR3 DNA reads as TGTGCCAGCTCACCATCCGGGACAGCGACCTACGAGCAGTACTTC. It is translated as CASSPSGTATYEQYF.

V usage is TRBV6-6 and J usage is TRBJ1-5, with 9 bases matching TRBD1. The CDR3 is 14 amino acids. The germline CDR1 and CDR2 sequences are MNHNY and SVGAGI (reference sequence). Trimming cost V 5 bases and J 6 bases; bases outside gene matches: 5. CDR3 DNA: TGTGCCAGCAGTCCGGGACAGGGCACTCAGCCCCAGCATTTT. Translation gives CASSPGQGTQPQHF.

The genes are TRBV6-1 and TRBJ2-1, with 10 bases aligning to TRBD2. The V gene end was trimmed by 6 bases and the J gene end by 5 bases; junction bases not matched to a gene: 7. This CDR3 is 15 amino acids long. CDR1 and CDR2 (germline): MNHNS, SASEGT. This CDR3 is CASSLKRGGDNEQFF. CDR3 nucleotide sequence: TGTGCCAGCAGCCTTAAGCGGGGGGGTGACAATGAGCAGTTCTTC.

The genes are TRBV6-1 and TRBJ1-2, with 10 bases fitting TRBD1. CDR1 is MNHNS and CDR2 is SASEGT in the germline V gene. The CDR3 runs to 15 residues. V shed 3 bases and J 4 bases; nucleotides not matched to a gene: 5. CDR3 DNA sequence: TGTGCCAGCAGTGACCCCGGGACAGGGGTCTATGGCTACACCTTC. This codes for CASSDPGTGVYGYTF.